This record concerns one TCR beta chain sequence. The data stem from a study of blood T cell repertoires in COVID-19. Overall study: The United States, Italy and Spain provided the acute and convalescent COVID-19 samples.

Profiled with immunoSEQ multiplex PCR; TCRdb holds only in-frame clones, not every one. The sample lists about 330,000 clones; about 87% were seen once. Germline-derived CDR1 and CDR2 are LNHDA and SQIVND (reference sequence). The V end was cut by 2 bases, the J end by 4 bases, with 12 bases between. The CDR3 spans 15 residues. Ages ranged from roughly 18 to 100 years, with residence in about two dozen US areas. Researchers sorted participants into cohorts using their self-reported clinical history. This receptor was identified in a man in his thirties or forties who had recovered from COVID-19. Material: PBMCs or T cells enriched from blood (not recorded which). The chain joins TRBV19 to TRBJ1-5, with D tentatively TRBD1 (6 bases). This chain's CDR3 is CASSIRGRGNQPQHF. As DNA, the CDR3 is TGTGCCAGTAGTATAAGAGGGAGGGGGAATCAGCCCCAGCATTTT. The variable domain in full, with the rest retrieved from reference TRBV19 and TRBJ1-5, is DGGITQSPKYLFRKEGQNVTLSCEQNLNHDAMYWYRQDPGQGLRLIYYSQIVNDFQKGDIAEGYSVSREKKESFPLTVTSAQKNPTAFYLCASSIRGRGNQPQHFGDGTRLSIL.